This T cell receptor (beta chain) was captured in a study of blood T cell repertoires in COVID-19. The overall study: Material from acute and convalescent COVID-19 was sourced from the United States, Italy and Spain.

The authors' processing: For nucleated cells, counts were estimated from reference gene primer amplification. Assay used: immunoSEQ multiplex PCR; TCRdb lists only in-frame clones, some missing. Clonal size and the V and J genes are those of that table, whereas D and trimming came from the DNA. The repertoire consists of 150,000 to 200,000 clones, with around nine tenths occurring once and the leading ten covering roughly 3.4%. The CDR3 extends over 16 amino acids. CDR1 and CDR2 (germline): SEHNR, FQNEAQ (reference sequence). V lost 4 bases, J lost 0 bases, and 14 bases lay in between. V usage is TRBV7-9 and J usage is TRBJ2-3, with D possibly TRBD2 on 6 matching bases. The TCR originated in a man between 65 and 85 years old with acute or convalescent COVID-19. Sequences were obtained from peripheral blood. In DNA form, the CDR3 reads TGTGCCAGCAGCTCCGGGGGTCCTGCTAGCACAGATACGCAGTATTTT. It specifies CASSSGGPASTDTQYF.